This T cell receptor (beta chain) was identified in a study of T cell repertoires in cytomegalovirus infection. A single record per CDR3 protein comes from TCRdb applying MiXCR to the reads. Of roughly 78,000 distinct CDR3 sequences listed, approximately 40% are singletons. About this clonotype itself: Its antigen is not identified.

The CDR3 spans 16 residues. V shed 2 bases, J shed 3 bases, and the junction held 5 bases outside the gene matches. Germline V lookup: CDR1 MDHEN, CDR2 SYDVKM. The rearrangement uses TRBV28 and TRBJ1-4, with 8 bases matching TRBD1. Sequenced here: CD8+ T cells from cultured PBMCs, sampled from culture after CMV antigen stimulation. The sequence was collected from a human donor in good health (CMV status not recorded). Some clones in this sample may be carry-over from other donors' samples. CDR3 nucleotides: TGTGCCAGCAGTTTAATCCAGGGGGCGGCTAATGAAAAACTGTTTTTT. This translates into CASSLIQGAANEKLFF.